A single sample is the source of the 26 T cell receptor beta chains below, sequenced in a study of blood T cell repertoires in COVID-19. The protocol was immunoSEQ multiplex PCR, while the TCRdb copy is restricted to in-frame clones and leaves out a portion. The sample includes nearly 55,000 clones, 60% to 85% seen only once; the top ten take about 15%. The material sequenced was peripheral blood. These receptors were collected from a human donor with active or convalescent COVID-19. The donor label of this sample is uncertain.

This chain links TRBV5-1 with TRBJ2-7; D call uncertain. CDR1 SGHRS and CDR2 YFSETQ come from the germline V gene. Trimming left V 0 bases short and J 2 bases short, with 9 bases between. The CDR3 is made up of 14 amino acids. CDR3 in DNA: TGCGCCAGCAGCTTGGGAGGCTCACCCTACGAGCAGTACTTC. Translation gives CASSLGGSPYEQYF.

The chain uses TRBV4-3 and TRBJ2-1; TRBD2 aligns across 10 bases. The trim removed 1 base at V and 8 bases at J, leaving 14 bases unmatched. The CDR3 totals 18 residues. Germline V gives CDR1 LGHNA, CDR2 YSLEER. The CDR3 spells CASSQAVPSGGPGDEQFF. DNA for the CDR3: TGCGCCAGCAGCCAAGCGGTTCCTAGCGGGGGCCCTGGGGATGAGCAGTTCTTC.

This clone was observed a single time. The chain uses TRBV5-6 and TRBJ1-5, with 7 bases aligning to TRBD1. The CDR3 loop spans 16 amino acids. Germline values: CDR1 SGHDT, CDR2 YYEEEE. J gave up 6 bases and V 1 base, and 10 bases lay outside the gene matches. The CDR3 is CASSLLGQGVGQPQHF. DNA for the CDR3: TGTGCCAGCAGCTTGTTGGGGCAGGGGGTAGGTCAGCCCCAGCATTTT.

This clone was seen once. This chain connects TRBV7-9 to TRBJ1-5, with TRBD1 matching 7 bases. Germline CDR1 reads SEHNR; CDR2 reads FQNEAQ (reference sequence). The V segment lost 5 bases and the J segment 8 bases; nucleotides outside the gene matches: 6. The CDR3 consists of 13 residues. The chain's CDR3 is CASSVSGGEPQHF. DNA of the CDR3: TGTGCCAGCAGCGTCTCAGGGGGAGAGCCCCAGCATTTT.

CDR3 nucleotides: TGTGCCAGCAGCCATTTGACAGGGGCGGTCGGCAATTACGAGCAGTACTTC. It yields the protein CASSHLTGAVGNYEQYF. The V gene is TRBV3-1 (or the pseudogene TRBV3-2), the J gene TRBJ2-7; 8 bases match TRBD1. Germline values: CDR1 LGHDT, CDR2 YNNKEL (reference sequence). CDR3 length: 17 amino acids. V shed 3 bases, J shed 4 bases, and the junction held 14 bases outside the gene matches.

The chain is built from TRBV30 and TRBJ1-2; TRBD1 agrees at 8 bases. Germline CDR1 is GTSNPN and CDR2 is SVGIG (reference sequence). V trimming: 4 bases; J trimming: 1 base; junction bases outside the gene matches: 2. This CDR3 is 13 amino acids long. CDR3: CAWNGQGNYGYTF. The CDR3 region has the DNA TGTGCCTGGAACGGACAGGGTAACTATGGCTACACCTTC.

The chain has TRBV19 and TRBJ1-1; D perhaps matches TRBD1 (5 bases). The V end lost 3 bases, the J end lost 6 bases, and 14 bases lay between the germline ends. CDR1 LNHDA and CDR2 SQIVND come from the germline V gene (reference sequence). The CDR3 loop spans 14 amino acids. CDR3 nucleotide sequence: TGTGCCAGTAGTATGGGTGGGGGGATTGCTGAAGCTTTCTTT. Protein: CASSMGGGIAEAFF. Drawing the rest from reference TRBV19 and TRBJ1-1, the complete variable domain is DGGITQSPKYLFRKEGQNVTLSCEQNLNHDAMYWYRQDPGQGLRLIYYSQIVNDFQKGDIAEGYSVSREKKESFPLTVTSAQKNPTAFYLCASSMGGGIAEAFFGQGTRLTVV.

V gene TRBV5-5 combines with J gene TRBJ2-7; tentative D call: TRBD1 (7 bases). V lost 4 bases to trimming and J lost 1 base, with 30 bases between them. From germline, CDR1 is SGHKS and CDR2 YYEKEE (reference sequence). This CDR3 has 20 residues. Here the CDR3 DNA reads TGTGCCAGCAGCCCGTTCTTGCTTCAGGGGGGACAGCGTATGTCCTACGAGCAGTACTTC. As protein: CASSPFLLQGGQRMSYEQYF.

The chain has TRBV4-1 and TRBJ2-7; 7 positions agree with TRBD2. Trimming at V came to 0 bases and at J to 2 bases, leaving 4 bases not matched to a gene. Germline lookup yields CDR1 MGHRA and CDR2 YSYEKL. The CDR3 spans 15 residues. DNA of the CDR3: TGCGCCAGCAGCCAAGACCCCAGCGGGGCCTACGAGCAGTACTTC. Translation: CASSQDPSGAYEQYF.

The J gene is TRBJ1-6, the V gene TRBV27, with D hard to call. From germline, CDR1 is MNHEY and CDR2 SMNVEV (reference sequence). The CDR3 has 14 residues. V lost 5 bases to trimming and J lost 9 bases, with 14 bases between them. The CDR3 here is CASSREKGTSPLHF. The CDR3 bases are TGTGCCAGCAGTAGGGAGAAGGGTACTTCACCCCTCCACTTT.

The table lists this clone with a count of one. V is TRBV27 and J is TRBJ1-6; D perhaps matches TRBD1 (6 bases). Germline V gene lookup returns CDR1 MNHEY and CDR2 SMNVEV (reference sequence). Between the trimmed V and J ends, which lost 4 bases and 5 bases, there was a span of 15 bases. The CDR3 has 16 residues. CDR3 nucleotides: TGTGCCAGCAGTTCTCCAAGGGGGAATAATAATTCACCCCTCCACTTT. Its translation is CASSSPRGNNNSPLHF.

The chain uses TRBV6-2 or TRBV6-3 and TRBJ2-1, with D unresolved. The ends were cut back, 2 bases at V and 4 bases at J, with 6 bases in the middle. Germline CDR1 reads MNHEY; CDR2 reads SVGEGT. The CDR3 is 13 amino acids. CDR3 DNA sequence: TGTGCCAGCAGTTACGACTCGTACAATGAGCAGTTCTTC. Translated: CASSYDSYNEQFF.

The chain has TRBV30 and TRBJ1-1, with D possibly TRBD1 on 6 matching bases. The CDR3 is made up of 13 amino acids. V was cut by 5 bases and J by 3 bases, with 13 bases left in between. Germline V CDR1 and CDR2: GTSNPN, SVGIG (reference sequence). The CDR3 is CAWFVQGYTEAFF. The CDR3 DNA is TGTGCCTGGTTCGTACAGGGATACACTGAAGCTTTCTTT.

This rearrangement joins TRBV6-5 to TRBJ2-1; perhaps TRBD1 as D (5 bases). Trimming took off 7 bases at V and 7 bases at J, with 14 bases between the two ends. The CDR3 consists of 13 residues. CDR1 and CDR2 from the germline V gene are MNHEY and SVGAGI. CDR3 amino acids: CASTRSRENEQFF. The CDR3 DNA is TGTGCCAGCACCCGGTCCAGGGAAAATGAGCAGTTCTTC.

The chain uses TRBV6-5 and TRBJ2-1, with D tentatively TRBD2 (6 bases). The CDR3 contains 12 residues. Germline values: CDR1 MNHEY, CDR2 SVGAGI. Trimming shortened V by 6 bases and J by 6 bases, and 9 bases separated the two germline ends. The DNA for the CDR3 is TGTGCCAGCAGAAGGGGAGGCAATGAGCAGTTCTTC. This gives the protein CASRRGGNEQFF.

The chain has TRBV9 and TRBJ2-5, with D perhaps TRBD2 (8 bases). The CDR3 has 15 residues. CDR1 is SGDLS and CDR2 is YYNGEE in the germline V gene. Between the trimmed V and J ends, which lost 4 bases and 2 bases, there was a span of 15 bases. CDR3 coding DNA: TGTGCCAGCAGCACGACAGGGACTAGTCAAGAGACCCAGTACTTC. Translation: CASSTTGTSQETQYF.

The DNA for the CDR3 is TGTGCCAGCAACCCGGGCCCGGGGGCCGGGGAGCTGTTTTTT. Translation gives CASNPGPGAGELFF. The rearrangement joins TRBV11-3 to TRBJ2-2; D possibly corresponds to TRBD2 (6 bases). CDR1 is SGHNT, CDR2 YENEEA, per germline. V lost 7 bases, J lost 6 bases, and 15 bases lay in between. The CDR3 sequence is 14 residues long.

This clone appeared a single time. The chain couples TRBV28 to TRBJ1-2, with a tentative D call TRBD1 (5 bases). CDR1 MDHEN and CDR2 SYDVKM come from the germline V gene. The CDR3 has 12 amino acids. Trimming shortened V by 5 bases and J by 4 bases, and 8 bases separated the two germline ends. DNA of the CDR3: TGTGCCAGCAGTACAGGTCCCTATGGCTACACCTTC. Translated, it gives CASSTGPYGYTF.

This chain joins TRBV10-2 and TRBJ1-1; 7 bases line up with TRBD1. Trimming cost V 8 bases and J 1 base; bases outside gene matches: 4. Germline loops: CDR1 WSHSY, CDR2 SAAADI. This CDR3 region has 13 residues. CDR3 coding DNA: TGCGCCAGCGCTAGACAGGGGAACACTGAAGCTTTCTTT. Its translation is CASARQGNTEAFF.

V usage is TRBV24-1 and J usage is TRBJ2-2, with 11 bases identical to TRBD1. The CDR3 has 19 amino acids. V lost 2 bases to trimming and J lost 4 bases; unmatched junction nucleotides: 11. Germline V gene data show CDR1 as KGHDR and CDR2 as SFDVKD. The CDR3 protein is CATSDWEFGQGAPTGELFF. In DNA form, the CDR3 reads TGTGCCACCAGTGATTGGGAGTTTGGACAGGGGGCCCCCACCGGGGAGCTGTTTTTT.

V and J are TRBV10-2 and TRBJ1-1, with D possibly matching TRBD1 (5 bases). V shed 5 bases and J shed 1 base, with 8 bases lying between them. There are 13 residues in the CDR3. Germline CDR1 is WSHSY and CDR2 is SAAADI. The CDR3 protein is CASSFQGNTEAFF. CDR3 coding DNA: TGCGCCAGCAGTTTCCAGGGGAACACTGAAGCTTTCTTT.

The chain carries TRBV19 and TRBJ1-2; D perhaps matches TRBD1 (6 bases). V gave up 8 bases and J gave up 4 bases, with 17 bases separating them. The CDR3 has 14 amino acids. The germline gives CDR1 LNHDA, CDR2 SQIVND (reference sequence). DNA of the CDR3: TGTGCCAGTCCAAATTGGACAGTCGCCTATGGCTACACCTTC. Translating it yields CASPNWTVAYGYTF.

This clone has a handful of counts. The gene calls are TRBV5-5 and TRBJ1-3, with D perhaps matching TRBD1 (5 bases). V was trimmed by 6 bases and J by 2 bases, leaving 15 bases between them. CDR3 length: 15 residues. The germline V gene encodes CDR1 SGHKS and CDR2 YYEKEE (reference sequence). Here the CDR3 DNA reads TGTGCCAGCACCATGCTGGGAGGGGCTGGAAACACCATATATTTT. It specifies CASTMLGGAGNTIYF.

The chain links TRBV9 to TRBJ1-6; 9 bases fit TRBD1. CDR1 SGDLS and CDR2 YYNGEE come from the germline V gene. CDR3 length: 15 amino acids. With V trimmed by 6 bases and J by 6 bases, 7 bases remained unmatched. CDR3 bases: TGTGCCAGCAACGCCGGGACAGGGATTAATTCACCCCTCCACTTT. Protein product: CASNAGTGINSPLHF.

The rearrangement uses TRBV9 and TRBJ2-2, with D perhaps matching TRBD1 (6 bases). V lost 0 bases to trimming and J lost 3 bases, with 9 bases between them. CDR1 and CDR2 (germline): SGDLS, YYNGEE. The CDR3 consists of 15 residues. The CDR3 is CASSVEQGYTGELFF. As DNA, the CDR3 is TGTGCCAGCAGCGTAGAACAGGGTTACACCGGGGAGCTGTTTTTT.

The rearrangement joins TRBV7-6 to TRBJ1-5, with 8 bases fitting TRBD1. This CDR3 comprises 15 residues. Germline CDR1 SGHVS, CDR2 FNYEAQ. V trimming: 5 bases; J trimming: 6 bases; junction bases outside the gene matches: 9. CDR3 amino acids: CASSPGQGGGQPQHF. The CDR3 DNA reads as TGTGCCAGCAGCCCCGGACAGGGAGGCGGTCAGCCCCAGCATTTT. Supplemented by reference TRBV7-6 and TRBJ1-5, the full variable domain reads GAGVSQSPRYKVTKRGQDVALRCDPISGHVSLYWYRQALGQGPEFLTYFNYEAQQDKSGLPNDRFSAERPEGSISTLTIQRTEQRDSAMYRCASSPGQGGGQPQHFGDGTRLSIL.